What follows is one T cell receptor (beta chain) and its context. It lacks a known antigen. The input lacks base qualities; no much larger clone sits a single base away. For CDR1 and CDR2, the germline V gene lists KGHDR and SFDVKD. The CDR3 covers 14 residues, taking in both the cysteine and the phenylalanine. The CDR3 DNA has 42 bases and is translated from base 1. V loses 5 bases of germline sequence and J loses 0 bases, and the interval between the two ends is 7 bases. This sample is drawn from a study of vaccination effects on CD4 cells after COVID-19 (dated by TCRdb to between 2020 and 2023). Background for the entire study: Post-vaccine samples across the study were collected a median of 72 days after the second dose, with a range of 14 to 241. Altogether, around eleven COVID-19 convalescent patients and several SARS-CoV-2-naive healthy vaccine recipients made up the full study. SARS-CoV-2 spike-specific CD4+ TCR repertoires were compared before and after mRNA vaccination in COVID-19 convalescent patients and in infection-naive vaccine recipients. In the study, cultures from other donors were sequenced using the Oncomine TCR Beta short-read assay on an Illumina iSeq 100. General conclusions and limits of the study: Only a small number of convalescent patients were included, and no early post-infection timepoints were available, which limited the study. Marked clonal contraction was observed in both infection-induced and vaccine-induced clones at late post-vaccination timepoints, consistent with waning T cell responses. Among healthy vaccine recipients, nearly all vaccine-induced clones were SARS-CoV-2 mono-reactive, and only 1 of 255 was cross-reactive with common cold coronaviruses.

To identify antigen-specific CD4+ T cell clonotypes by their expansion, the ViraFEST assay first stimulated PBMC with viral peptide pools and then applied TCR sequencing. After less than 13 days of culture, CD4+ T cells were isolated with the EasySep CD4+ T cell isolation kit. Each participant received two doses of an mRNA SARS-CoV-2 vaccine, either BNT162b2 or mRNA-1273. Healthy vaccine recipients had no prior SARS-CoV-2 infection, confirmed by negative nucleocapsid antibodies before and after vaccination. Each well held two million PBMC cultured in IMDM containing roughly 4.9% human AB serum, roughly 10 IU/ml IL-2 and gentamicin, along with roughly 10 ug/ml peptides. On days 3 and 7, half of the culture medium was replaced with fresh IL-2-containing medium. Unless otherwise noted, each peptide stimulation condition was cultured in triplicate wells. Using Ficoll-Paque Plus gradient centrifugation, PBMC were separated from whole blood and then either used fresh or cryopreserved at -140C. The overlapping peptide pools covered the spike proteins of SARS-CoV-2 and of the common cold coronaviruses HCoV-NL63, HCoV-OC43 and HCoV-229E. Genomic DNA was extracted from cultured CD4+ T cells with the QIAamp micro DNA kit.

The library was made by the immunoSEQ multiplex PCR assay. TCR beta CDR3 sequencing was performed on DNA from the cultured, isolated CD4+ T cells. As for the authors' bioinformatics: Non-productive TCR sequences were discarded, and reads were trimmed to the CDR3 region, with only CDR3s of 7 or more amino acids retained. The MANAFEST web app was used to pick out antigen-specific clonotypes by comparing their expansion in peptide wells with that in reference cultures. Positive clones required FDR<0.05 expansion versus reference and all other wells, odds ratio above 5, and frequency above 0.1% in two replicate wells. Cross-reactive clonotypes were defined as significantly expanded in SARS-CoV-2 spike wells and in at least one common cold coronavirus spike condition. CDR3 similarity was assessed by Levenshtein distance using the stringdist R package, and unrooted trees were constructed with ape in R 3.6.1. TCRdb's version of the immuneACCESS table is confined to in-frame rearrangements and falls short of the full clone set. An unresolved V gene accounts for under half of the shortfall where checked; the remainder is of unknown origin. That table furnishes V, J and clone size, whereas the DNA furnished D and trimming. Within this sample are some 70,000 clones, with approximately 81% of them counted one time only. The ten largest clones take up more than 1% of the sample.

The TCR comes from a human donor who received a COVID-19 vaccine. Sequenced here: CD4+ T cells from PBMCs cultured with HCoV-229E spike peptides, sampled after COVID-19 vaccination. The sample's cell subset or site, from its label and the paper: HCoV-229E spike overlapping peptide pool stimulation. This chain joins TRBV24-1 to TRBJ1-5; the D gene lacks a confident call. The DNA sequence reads TGTGCCACCAGTGCGGTATATAGCAATCAGCCCCAGCATTTT. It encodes CATSAVYSNQPQHF.